The entry below gives a single T cell receptor beta chain sequence along with its context. This sample also contains other DNA sequences that code for the same CDR3. Germline assignment: CDR1 SEHNR and CDR2 FQNEAQ (reference sequence). The CDR3 totals 13 residues. Trimming removed 7 bases at V and 1 base at J, with 10 bases between. This entry is derived from a study of blood T cell repertoires in COVID-19. As for the study in general: Samples of COVID-19 (acute and convalescent) were obtained from the United States, Italy and Spain.

Libraries were prepared by immunoSEQ multiplex PCR; TCRdb keeps only in-frame clonotypes and omits some of them. Of 150,000 to 200,000 clones in the sample, around three quarters were seen once. The chain is built from TRBV7-9 and TRBJ2-5; a weak D match, TRBD1 (6 bases). This sequence was found in a woman in her forties or fifties with acute COVID-19. The sequenced sample consisted of PBMCs or T cells enriched from blood (not recorded which). For the CDR3, the DNA is TGTGCCAGCACCCGAGGGGGCCAAGAGACCCAGTACTTC. Translation gives CASTRGGQETQYF.